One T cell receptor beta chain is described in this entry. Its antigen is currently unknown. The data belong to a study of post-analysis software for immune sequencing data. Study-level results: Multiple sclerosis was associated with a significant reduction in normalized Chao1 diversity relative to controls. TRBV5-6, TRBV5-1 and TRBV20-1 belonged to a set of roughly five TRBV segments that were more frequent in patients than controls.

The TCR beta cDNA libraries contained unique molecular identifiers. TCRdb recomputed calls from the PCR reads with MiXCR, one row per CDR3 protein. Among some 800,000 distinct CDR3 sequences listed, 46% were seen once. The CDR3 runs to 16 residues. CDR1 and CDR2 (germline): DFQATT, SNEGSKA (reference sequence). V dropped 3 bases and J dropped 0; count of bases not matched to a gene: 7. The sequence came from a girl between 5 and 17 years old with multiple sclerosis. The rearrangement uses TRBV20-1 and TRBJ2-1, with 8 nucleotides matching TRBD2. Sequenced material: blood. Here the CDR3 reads CSASREGLSSYNEQFF. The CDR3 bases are TGCAGTGCTAGCCGGGAGGGCCTGTCCTCCTACAATGAGCAGTTCTTC.